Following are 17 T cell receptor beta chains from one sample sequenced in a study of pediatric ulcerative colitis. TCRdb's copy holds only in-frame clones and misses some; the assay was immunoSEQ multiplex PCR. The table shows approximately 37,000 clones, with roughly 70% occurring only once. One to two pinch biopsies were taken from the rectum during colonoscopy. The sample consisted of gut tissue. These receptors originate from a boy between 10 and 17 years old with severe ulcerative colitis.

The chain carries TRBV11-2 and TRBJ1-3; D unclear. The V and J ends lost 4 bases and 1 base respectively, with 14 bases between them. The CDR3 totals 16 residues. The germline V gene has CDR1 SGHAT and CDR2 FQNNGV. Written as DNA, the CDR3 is TGTGCCAGCAGCTCCCCCCATGGGCAATCTGGAAACACCATATATTTT. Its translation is CASSSPHGQSGNTIYF.

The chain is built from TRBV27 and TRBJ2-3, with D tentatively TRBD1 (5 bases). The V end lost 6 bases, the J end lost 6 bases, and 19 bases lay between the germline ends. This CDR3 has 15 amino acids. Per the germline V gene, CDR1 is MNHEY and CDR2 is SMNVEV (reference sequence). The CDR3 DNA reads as TGTGCCAGCAGACTTATCGGATATGGGGCCGATACGCAGTATTTT. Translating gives CASRLIGYGADTQYF.

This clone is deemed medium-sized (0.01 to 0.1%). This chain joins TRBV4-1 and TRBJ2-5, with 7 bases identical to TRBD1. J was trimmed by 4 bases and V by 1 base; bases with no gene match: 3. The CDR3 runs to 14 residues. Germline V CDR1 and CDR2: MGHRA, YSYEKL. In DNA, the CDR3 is TGCGCCAGCAGCCAAGCGGCAGGGGGAGAGACCCAGTACTTC. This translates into CASSQAAGGETQYF.

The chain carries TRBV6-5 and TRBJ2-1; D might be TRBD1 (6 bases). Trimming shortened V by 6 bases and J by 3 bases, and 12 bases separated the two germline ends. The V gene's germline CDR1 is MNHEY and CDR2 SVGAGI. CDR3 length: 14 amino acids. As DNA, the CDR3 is TGTGCCAGCAGCCAGGGGTTCCTCTACAATGAGCAGTTCTTC. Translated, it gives CASSQGFLYNEQFF.

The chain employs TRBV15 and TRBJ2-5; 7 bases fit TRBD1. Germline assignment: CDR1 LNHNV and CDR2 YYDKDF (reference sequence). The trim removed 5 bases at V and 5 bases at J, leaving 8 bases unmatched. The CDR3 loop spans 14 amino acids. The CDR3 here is CATSRVGGAETQYF. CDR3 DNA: TGTGCCACCAGCCGAGTAGGGGGCGCGGAGACCCAGTACTTC.

The CDR3 is CASSPSSSNTEAFF. The CDR3 DNA reads TGTGCCAGTAGTCCTTCGTCAAGTAACACTGAAGCTTTCTTT. V and J are TRBV19 and TRBJ1-1; D is unresolved. V lost 5 bases, J lost 2 bases, and 12 bases lay in between. Germline values: CDR1 LNHDA, CDR2 SQIVND (reference sequence). CDR3 size: 14 residues.

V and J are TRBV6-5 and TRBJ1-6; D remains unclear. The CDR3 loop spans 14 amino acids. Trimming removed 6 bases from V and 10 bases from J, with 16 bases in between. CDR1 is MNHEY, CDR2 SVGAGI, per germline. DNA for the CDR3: TGTGCCAGCAGGGATACCGGGATCTCCTCACCCCTCCACTTT. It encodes CASRDTGISSPLHF.

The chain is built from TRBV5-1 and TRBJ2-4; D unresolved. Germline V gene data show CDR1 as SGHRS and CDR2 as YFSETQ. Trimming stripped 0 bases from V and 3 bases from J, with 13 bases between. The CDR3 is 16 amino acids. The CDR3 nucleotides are TGCGCCAGCAGCTTGGACGCCAGCTACTTCAAAAACATTCAGTACTTC. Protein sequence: CASSLDASYFKNIQYF.

The CDR3 loop reads CASSLEGTSWSEQYF. The CDR3 nucleotides read TGTGCCAGCAGCTTAGAGGGGACTAGCTGGAGCGAGCAGTACTTC. The chain uses TRBV7-6 and TRBJ2-7; 9 nucleotides agree with TRBD2. The V and J ends lost 1 base and 6 bases, in that order; junction bases with no gene match: 7. Germline values: CDR1 SGHVS, CDR2 FNYEAQ. This CDR3 region has 15 residues.

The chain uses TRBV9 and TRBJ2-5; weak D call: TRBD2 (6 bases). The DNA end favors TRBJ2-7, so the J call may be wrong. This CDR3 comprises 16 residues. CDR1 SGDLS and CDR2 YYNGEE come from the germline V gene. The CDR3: CASSPRDGGAIYEQYF. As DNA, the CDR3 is TGTGCCAGCAGCCCCCGAGATGGCGGGGCAATCTACGAGCAGTACTTC.

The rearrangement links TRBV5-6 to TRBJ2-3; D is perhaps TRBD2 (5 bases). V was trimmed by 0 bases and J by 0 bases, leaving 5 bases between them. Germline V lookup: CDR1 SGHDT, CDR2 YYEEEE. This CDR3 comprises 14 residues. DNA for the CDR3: TGTGCCAGCAGCTTGGGAGGGAGCACAGATACGCAGTATTTT. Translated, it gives CASSLGGSTDTQYF.

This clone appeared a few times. DNA for the CDR3: TGTGCCAGCAGTTCTAGTGGGGGGGCGACCTACGAGCAGTACTTC. Residues: CASSSSGGATYEQYF. The chain recombines TRBV6-5 with TRBJ2-7; possible D gene TRBD2, 7 bases. Per the germline V gene, CDR1 is MNHEY and CDR2 is SVGAGI. V lost 4 bases and J 2 bases, leaving 15 bases between the germline ends. The CDR3 extends over 15 amino acids.

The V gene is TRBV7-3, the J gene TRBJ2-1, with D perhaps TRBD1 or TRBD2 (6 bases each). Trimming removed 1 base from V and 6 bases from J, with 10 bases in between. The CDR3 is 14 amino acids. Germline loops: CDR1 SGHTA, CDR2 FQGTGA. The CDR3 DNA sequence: TGTGCCAGCAGCTTAAACAGGGAGGCCAATGAGCAGTTCTTC. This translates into CASSLNREANEQFF.

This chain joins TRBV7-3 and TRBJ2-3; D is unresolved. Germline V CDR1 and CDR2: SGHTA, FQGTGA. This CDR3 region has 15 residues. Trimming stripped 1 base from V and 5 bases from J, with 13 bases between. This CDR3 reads CASSLMGSWGDTQYF. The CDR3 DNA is TGTGCCAGCAGCTTAATGGGGTCTTGGGGAGATACGCAGTATTTT.

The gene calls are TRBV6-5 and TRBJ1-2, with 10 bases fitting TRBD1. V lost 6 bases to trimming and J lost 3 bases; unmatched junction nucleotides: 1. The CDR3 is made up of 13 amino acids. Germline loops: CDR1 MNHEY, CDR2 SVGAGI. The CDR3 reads CASRTGGDYGYTF. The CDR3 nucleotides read TGTGCCAGCAGGACAGGGGGCGACTATGGCTACACCTTC.

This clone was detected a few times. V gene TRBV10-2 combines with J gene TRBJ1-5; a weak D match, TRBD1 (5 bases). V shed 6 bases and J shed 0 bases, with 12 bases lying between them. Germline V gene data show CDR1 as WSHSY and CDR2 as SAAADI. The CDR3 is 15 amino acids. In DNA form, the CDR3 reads TGCGCCAGCAGCCCCCGGGGGAATAGCAATCAGCCCCAGCATTTT. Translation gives CASSPRGNSNQPQHF.

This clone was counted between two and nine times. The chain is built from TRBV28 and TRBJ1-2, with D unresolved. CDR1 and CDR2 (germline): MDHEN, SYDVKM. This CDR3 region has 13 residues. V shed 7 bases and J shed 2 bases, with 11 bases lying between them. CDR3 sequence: CASIKGGNYGYTF. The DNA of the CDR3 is TGTGCCAGCATTAAAGGCGGGAACTATGGCTACACCTTC.